Shown below are 19 T cell receptor beta chains from a single sample sequenced in a study of Ad26.COV2.S vaccination and SARS-CoV-2 variants. Treatment indicated: 15 to 20 received Ad26.COV2.S at low or high dose, single or two shots; 5 received placebo; per-sample allocation not given. Vaccine and placebo recipients were sampled on day 63 after the first injection. Generated by immunoSEQ multiplex PCR, the TCRdb table keeps only in-frame clones and is missing some. In the table there are more than 400,000 clones, 90% of which are singletons. Source: peripheral blood, taken in a trial of Ad26.COV2.S vaccine versus placebo. These receptors were collected from a person between 18 and 65 years old who received the Ad26.COV2.S COVID-19 vaccine or a placebo.

The chain combines TRBV7-9 with TRBJ2-1; 7 nucleotides align to TRBD2. From germline, CDR1 is SEHNR and CDR2 FQNEAQ (reference sequence). The CDR3 runs to 14 residues. J was trimmed by 3 bases and V by 3 bases; bases with no gene match: 2. The CDR3 sequence: CASSFRDYYNEQFF. CDR3 bases: TGTGCCAGCAGCTTCCGGGACTACTACAATGAGCAGTTCTTC.

This chain links TRBV9 with TRBJ1-1, with 8 bases matching TRBD1. This CDR3 has 14 residues. The germline gives CDR1 SGDLS, CDR2 YYNGEE. V was clipped by 3 bases and J by 1 base; unmatched bases: 2. CDR3 DNA sequence: TGTGCCAGCAGCGCTGACAGGGGGAACACTGAAGCTTTCTTT. It specifies CASSADRGNTEAFF.

This CDR3 reads CSVEEQNPYEQYF. The CDR3 nucleotides read TGCAGCGTTGAAGAGCAGAACCCCTACGAGCAGTACTTC. V gene TRBV29-1 combines with J gene TRBJ2-7, with unresolved D. Trimming removed 0 bases from V and 2 bases from J, with 8 bases in between. This CDR3 comprises 13 residues. The germline V gene has CDR1 SQVTM and CDR2 ANQGSEA.

In nucleotides, the CDR3 is TGTGCCAGCAGCGCCCCATCGGGCGGGACGGGGGAGACCCAGTACTTC. As protein: CASSAPSGGTGETQYF. The chain joins TRBV9 to TRBJ2-5, with D maybe TRBD2 (6 bases). Germline lookup yields CDR1 SGDLS and CDR2 YYNGEE. V dropped 3 bases and J dropped 5 bases, with 20 bases sitting between them. This CDR3 has 16 residues.

The chain employs TRBV3-1 (or the pseudogene TRBV3-2) and TRBJ2-3; 11 bases map to TRBD2. The CDR3 contains 15 residues. CDR1 is LGHDT and CDR2 is YNNKEL in the germline V gene (reference sequence). V shed 6 bases and J 1 base; nucleotides not matched to a gene: 3. The CDR3 protein is CASSPLAGGTDTQYF. CDR3 coding DNA: TGTGCCAGCAGTCCACTAGCGGGAGGCACAGATACGCAGTATTTT.

V usage is TRBV7-9 and J usage is TRBJ2-1, with TRBD2 matching 11 bases. Germline lookup yields CDR1 SEHNR and CDR2 FQNEAQ (reference sequence). Trimming cost V 3 bases and J 10 bases; bases outside gene matches: 8. The CDR3 consists of 15 residues. The CDR3 loop reads CASSLGLAVSDEQFF. Here the CDR3 DNA reads TGTGCCAGCAGCTTGGGACTAGCGGTGTCGGACGAGCAGTTCTTC.

The chain recombines TRBV29-1 with TRBJ2-7; 10 nucleotides align to TRBD1. V lost 7 bases and J lost 6; bases outside the gene matches: 9. The germline V gene encodes CDR1 SQVTM and CDR2 ANQGSEA. CDR3 length: 13 amino acids. CDR3 nucleotide sequence: TGCAGCGCCGCCCGGGACAGGGGTGGCGAGCAGTACTTC. Translated, it gives CSAARDRGGEQYF.

J is TRBJ1-4 and V is TRBV6-6; D is unresolved. The germline CDR1 and CDR2 sequences are MNHNY and SVGAGI (reference sequence). Between the trimmed V and J ends, which lost 2 bases and 3 bases, there was a span of 10 bases. The CDR3 covers 15 residues. In nucleotides, the CDR3 is TGTGCCAGCAGTTACAGGCAGGTTTCTAATGAAAAACTGTTTTTT. This encodes CASSYRQVSNEKLFF.

This sequence joins TRBV6-4 and TRBJ2-5; tentatively, D is TRBD1 or TRBD2 (5 bases each). Looked up from germline, CDR1 is MRHNA and CDR2 is SNTAGT. Trimming stripped 7 bases from V and 2 bases from J, with 20 bases between. The CDR3 spans 16 residues. CDR3 in DNA: TGTGCCAGCAATTCGGGACCCCTTTCCATACAAGAGACCCAGTACTTC. Its translation is CASNSGPLSIQETQYF.

The V gene is TRBV19, the J gene TRBJ2-1; D not certain. V dropped 5 bases and J dropped 0 bases, with 14 bases sitting between them. Germline V gene lookup returns CDR1 LNHDA and CDR2 SQIVND (reference sequence). The CDR3 is made up of 16 amino acids. The CDR3 DNA sequence: TGTGCCAGTAGTTTATTTACGACCAGCTCCTACAATGAGCAGTTCTTC. Protein product: CASSLFTTSSYNEQFF.

The rearrangement joins TRBV9 to TRBJ2-3; D may be TRBD1 or TRBD2 (5 bases each). V lost 0 bases to trimming and J lost 1 base, with 9 bases between them. The germline CDR1 and CDR2 sequences are SGDLS and YYNGEE. The CDR3 is 15 residues long. The CDR3 DNA is TGTGCCAGCAGCGTAGTGGGGGTCGGCACAGATACGCAGTATTTT. The encoded protein is CASSVVGVGTDTQYF.

This chain uses TRBV4-3 with TRBJ2-1; TRBD2 might be the D (6 bases). Germline V lookup: CDR1 LGHNA, CDR2 YSLEER. V was shortened by 0 bases and J by 6 bases, with 9 bases between the two germline ends. The CDR3 is made up of 14 amino acids. The CDR3 nucleotides are TGCGCCAGCAGCCAAGATCCAGCGGGCAATGAGCAGTTCTTC. This encodes CASSQDPAGNEQFF.

As regards this clone: The same CDR3 can be traced to other DNA sequences in this sample. This chain uses TRBV28 with TRBJ2-3; D remains ambiguous. Germline assignment: CDR1 MDHEN and CDR2 SYDVKM. This CDR3 is built from 12 residues. V gave up 5 bases and J gave up 0 bases, with 3 bases separating them. The CDR3 here is CASSLSTDTQYF. CDR3 bases: TGTGCCAGCAGTCTTAGCACAGATACGCAGTATTTT. Complete variable domain (other parts from reference TRBV28 and TRBJ2-3): DVKVTQSSRYLVKRTGEKVFLECVQDMDHENMFWYRQDPGLGLRLIYFSYDVKMKEKGDIPEGYSVSREKKERFSLILESASTNQTSMYLCASSLSTDTQYFGPGTRLTVL.

As regards this clone: At one boundary the junction diverges from the germline segment, which might be a read error. The V gene is TRBV29-1, the J gene TRBJ2-1; 12 nucleotides line up with TRBD2. This CDR3 spans 12 amino acids. CDR1 SQVTM and CDR2 ANQGSEA come from the germline V gene. CDR3 amino acids: CSVGLAGGPLIF. The CDR3 DNA reads TGCAGCGTTGGTCTAGCGGGAGGGCCGCTTATCTTC.

The chain combines TRBV7-8 with TRBJ2-1; possible D gene TRBD2, 6 bases. Germline values: CDR1 SGHVS, CDR2 FQNEAQ. CDR3 size: 13 residues. Trimming cost V 6 bases and J 6 bases, with 12 bases left between them. In nucleotides, the CDR3 is TGTGCCAGCAGTCGGAGGGGACTCAATGAGCAGTTCTTC. Amino acid sequence: CASSRRGLNEQFF.

This sequence joins TRBV6-1 and TRBJ2-7, with a tentative D call TRBD1 (6 bases). V lost 2 bases and J 0 bases, leaving 11 bases between the germline ends. The CDR3 extends over 15 amino acids. The germline V gene has CDR1 MNHNS and CDR2 SASEGT. For the CDR3, the DNA is TGTGCCAGCAGTGAACTAAGGGGGACCTCCTACGAGCAGTACTTC. Protein: CASSELRGTSYEQYF.

This chain uses TRBV11-3 with TRBJ2-2; D is unresolved. V dropped 1 base and J dropped 2 bases, with 5 bases sitting between them. CDR1 is SGHNT and CDR2 is YENEEA in the germline V gene. CDR3 length equals 14 residues. CDR3: CASSLAGNTGELFF. Here the CDR3 DNA reads TGTGCCAGCAGCTTAGCCGGAAACACCGGGGAGCTGTTTTTT.

This clone was recorded a few times. This chain uses TRBV25-1 with TRBJ1-2; possibly TRBD1 for D (5 bases). Trimming left V 4 bases short and J 0 bases short, with 12 bases between. CDR3 length equals 15 residues. From germline, CDR1 is MGHDK and CDR2 SYGVNS. The CDR3 is CASSAAGAANYGYTF. The CDR3 DNA reads as TGTGCCAGCAGTGCCGCCGGGGCTGCTAACTATGGCTACACCTTC.

V usage is TRBV27 and J usage is TRBJ2-3; 11 bases agree with TRBD1. Looked up from germline, CDR1 is MNHEY and CDR2 is SMNVEV (reference sequence). Losses at the gene ends were 7 bases for V and 3 bases for J; bases not matched to a gene: 9. This CDR3 contains 16 residues. This chain's CDR3 is CASTLLRDRGTDTQYF. The CDR3 DNA reads TGTGCCAGCACCCTCCTCCGGGACAGGGGGACAGATACGCAGTATTTT.